The 8 T cell receptor beta chains below were found in one sample sequenced in a study of vaccination and CD4 T cells after COVID-19. The assay that was used to sequence DNA from cultured CD4+ T cells was the Oncomine TCR Beta short-read assay. One entry per CDR3 protein results from TCRdb running MiXCR on the PCR reads. In the table there are about 9,000 distinct CDR3 sequences, 60% to 75% of which are singletons. No antigen is known for these receptors. Treatment indicated: roughly 11-day PBMC culture with coronavirus spike peptide pools or control peptides (ViraFEST assay). Sequenced: CD4+ T cells from blood, cultured in vitro. These receptors were obtained from a human donor who had recovered from COVID-19.

The chain uses TRBV30 and TRBJ1-1; D is undetermined. Germline CDR1 reads GTSNPN; CDR2 reads SVGIG (reference sequence). V was shortened by 4 bases and J by 6 bases, with 12 bases between the two germline ends. The length of the CDR3 is 12 residues. In DNA, the CDR3 is TGTGCCTGGACGGCCCTCGCGGCTGAAGCTTTCTTT. This gives the protein CAWTALAAEAFF.

This clonotype has only a few counts. The chain uses TRBV7-9 and TRBJ2-2; the match to TRBD2 covers 10 bases. CDR3 length: 18 residues. CDR1 SEHNR and CDR2 FQNEAQ come from the germline V gene (reference sequence). The V gene end was trimmed by 6 bases and the J gene end by 2 bases; junction bases not matched to a gene: 12. The CDR3 DNA is TGTGCCAGCAGGGATCCATCTAGCGGGAGAGGCAACACCGGGGAGCTGTTTTTT. This sequence encodes CASRDPSSGRGNTGELFF.

The rearrangement joins TRBV19 to TRBJ2-6, with 7 nucleotides matching TRBD1. Germline CDR1 is LNHDA and CDR2 is SQIVND (reference sequence). The CDR3 consists of 17 residues. The ends lost 7 bases at V and 3 bases at J; junction bases unmatched: 12. The CDR3 spells CASTTDRRSFGANVLTF. The CDR3 nucleotides read TGTGCCAGTACGACGGACAGGAGAAGCTTTGGGGCCAACGTCCTGACTTTC. The full variable domain, rest sourced from reference TRBV19 and TRBJ2-6, is DGGITQSPKYLFRKEGQNVTLSCEQNLNHDAMYWYRQDPGQGLRLIYYSQIVNDFQKGDIAEGYSVSREKKESFPLTVTSAQKNPTAFYLCASTTDRRSFGANVLTFGAGSRLTVL.

The CDR3 is CATSVRASTDTQYF. CDR3 coding DNA: TGTGCCACCAGTGTCAGAGCTAGCACAGATACGCAGTATTTT. The chain joins TRBV24-1 to TRBJ2-3; D call uncertain. The CDR3 spans 14 residues. Germline values: CDR1 KGHDR, CDR2 SFDVKD. V lost 5 bases to trimming and J lost 0 bases, with 8 bases between them.

The chain is built from TRBV7-9 and TRBJ2-7, with D perhaps matching TRBD1 (6 bases). The germline gives CDR1 SEHNR, CDR2 FQNEAQ (reference sequence). V was cut by 8 bases and J by 4 bases, with 15 bases left in between. There are 13 residues in the CDR3. The CDR3 protein is CASGNRVGYEQYF. CDR3 nucleotide sequence: TGTGCCAGCGGCAACAGGGTGGGGTACGAGCAGTACTTC.

This clonotype was recorded a few times. V usage is TRBV7-2 and J usage is TRBJ1-5; TRBD1 might be the D (5 bases). The germline CDR1 and CDR2 sequences are SGHTA and FQGNSA. V was cut by 3 bases and J by 7 bases, with 10 bases left in between. This CDR3 comprises 13 residues. The CDR3 spells CASSFRRDQPQHF. DNA for the CDR3: TGTGCCAGCAGCTTCCGCAGGGACCAGCCCCAGCATTTT.

This chain's CDR3 is CASSELTANQPQHF. CDR3 sequence (DNA): TGTGCCAGCAGTGAACTAACAGCAAATCAGCCCCAGCATTTT. The rearrangement joins TRBV6-1 to TRBJ1-5; no definite D call. Trimming left V 2 bases short and J 4 bases short, with 9 bases between. This CDR3 comprises 14 residues. Per germline, CDR1 MNHNS and CDR2 SASEGT.

This rearrangement joins TRBV7-2 to TRBJ2-3, with D possibly being TRBD1 (6 bases). Germline CDR1 and CDR2: SGHTA and FQGNSA. This CDR3 spans 14 amino acids. Trimming pared 5 bases from V and 7 bases from J, leaving 16 bases between. The CDR3: CASSPRQDVYTQYF. The CDR3 DNA sequence: TGTGCCAGCAGCCCTAGACAGGATGTATATACGCAGTATTTT.